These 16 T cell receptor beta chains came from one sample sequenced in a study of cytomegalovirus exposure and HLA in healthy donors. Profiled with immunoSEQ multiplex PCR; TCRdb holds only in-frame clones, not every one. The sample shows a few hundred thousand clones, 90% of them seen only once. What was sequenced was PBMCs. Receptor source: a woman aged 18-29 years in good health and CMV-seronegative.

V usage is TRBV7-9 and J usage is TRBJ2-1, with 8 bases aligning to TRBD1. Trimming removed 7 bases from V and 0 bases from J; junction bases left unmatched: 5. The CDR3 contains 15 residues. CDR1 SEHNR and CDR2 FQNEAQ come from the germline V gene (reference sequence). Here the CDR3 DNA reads TGTGCCAGCAACAGGGGGGAACTCTCCTACAATGAGCAGTTCTTC. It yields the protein CASNRGELSYNEQFF.

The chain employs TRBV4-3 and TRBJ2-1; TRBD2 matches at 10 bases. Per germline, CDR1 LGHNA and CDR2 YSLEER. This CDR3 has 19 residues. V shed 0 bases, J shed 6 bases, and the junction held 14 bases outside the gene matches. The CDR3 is CASSQDLPSGGPLTNEQFF. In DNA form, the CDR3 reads TGCGCCAGCAGCCAAGATCTTCCTAGCGGGGGACCGCTCACCAATGAGCAGTTCTTC.

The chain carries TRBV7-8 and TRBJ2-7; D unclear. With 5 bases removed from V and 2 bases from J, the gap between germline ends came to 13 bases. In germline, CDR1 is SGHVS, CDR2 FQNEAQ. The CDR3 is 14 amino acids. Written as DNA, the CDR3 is TGTGCCAGCAGCCCCTGGGCCGGAACCTACGAGCAGTACTTC. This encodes CASSPWAGTYEQYF.

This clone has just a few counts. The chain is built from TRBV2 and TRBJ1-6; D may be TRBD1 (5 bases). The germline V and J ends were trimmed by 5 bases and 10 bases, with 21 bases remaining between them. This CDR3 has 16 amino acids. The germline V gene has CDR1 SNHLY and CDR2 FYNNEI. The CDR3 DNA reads TGTGCCAGCAGTAGTAGACAGACTTGGTTAGTCTCACCCCTCCACTTT. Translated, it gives CASSSRQTWLVSPLHF.

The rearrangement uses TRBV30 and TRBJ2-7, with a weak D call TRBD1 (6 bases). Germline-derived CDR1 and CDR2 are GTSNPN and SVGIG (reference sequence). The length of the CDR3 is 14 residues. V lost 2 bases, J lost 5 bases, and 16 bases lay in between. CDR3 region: CAWSYGGHSNEQYF. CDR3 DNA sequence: TGTGCCTGGAGTTATGGGGGACACTCTAACGAGCAGTACTTC.

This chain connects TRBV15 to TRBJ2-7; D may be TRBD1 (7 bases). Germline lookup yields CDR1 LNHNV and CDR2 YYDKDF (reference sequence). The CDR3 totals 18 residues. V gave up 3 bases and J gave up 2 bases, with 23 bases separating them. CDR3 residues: CATSRRPTRGVKTYEQYF. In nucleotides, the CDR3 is TGTGCCACCAGCAGGAGGCCCACCAGGGGGGTAAAAACCTACGAGCAGTACTTC. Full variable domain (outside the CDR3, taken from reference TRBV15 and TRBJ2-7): DAMVIQNPRYQVTQFGKPVTLSCSQTLNHNVMYWYQQKSSQAPKLLFHYYDKDFNNEADTPDNFQSRRPNTSFCFLDIRSPGLGDTAMYLCATSRRPTRGVKTYEQYFGPGTRLTVT.

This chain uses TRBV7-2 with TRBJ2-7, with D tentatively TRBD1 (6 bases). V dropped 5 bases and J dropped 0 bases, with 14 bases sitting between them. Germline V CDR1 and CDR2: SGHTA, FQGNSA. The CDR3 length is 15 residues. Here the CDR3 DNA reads TGTGCCAGCAGCCTCGGACAGCCTATCTCCTACGAGCAGTACTTC. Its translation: CASSLGQPISYEQYF.

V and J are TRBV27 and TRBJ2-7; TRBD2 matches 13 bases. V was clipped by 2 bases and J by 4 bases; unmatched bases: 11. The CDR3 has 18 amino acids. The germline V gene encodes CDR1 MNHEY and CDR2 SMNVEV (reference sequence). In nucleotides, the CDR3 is TGTGCCAGCAGTTTAAGACCCGGACTAGCGGGGGAGCGGTACGAGCAGTACTTC. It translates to CASSLRPGLAGERYEQYF.

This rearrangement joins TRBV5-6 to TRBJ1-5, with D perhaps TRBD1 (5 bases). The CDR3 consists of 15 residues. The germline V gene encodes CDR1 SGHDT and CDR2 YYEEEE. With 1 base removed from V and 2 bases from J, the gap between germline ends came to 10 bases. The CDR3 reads CASSLQGSGNQPQHF. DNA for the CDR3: TGTGCCAGCAGCTTGCAGGGATCAGGCAATCAGCCCCAGCATTTT.

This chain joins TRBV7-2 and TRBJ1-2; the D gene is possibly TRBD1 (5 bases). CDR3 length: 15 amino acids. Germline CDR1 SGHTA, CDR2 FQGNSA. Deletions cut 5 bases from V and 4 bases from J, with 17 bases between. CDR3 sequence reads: CASSPPRGVSYGYTF. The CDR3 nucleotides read TGTGCCAGCAGCCCACCCCGGGGGGTTTCCTATGGCTACACCTTC.

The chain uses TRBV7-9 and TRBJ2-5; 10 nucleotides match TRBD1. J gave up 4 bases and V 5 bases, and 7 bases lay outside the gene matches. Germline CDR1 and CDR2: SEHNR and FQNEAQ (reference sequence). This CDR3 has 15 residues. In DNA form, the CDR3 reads TGTGCCAGCAGCCCGAGACAGGGGGCGGGAGAGACCCAGTACTTC. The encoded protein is CASSPRQGAGETQYF.

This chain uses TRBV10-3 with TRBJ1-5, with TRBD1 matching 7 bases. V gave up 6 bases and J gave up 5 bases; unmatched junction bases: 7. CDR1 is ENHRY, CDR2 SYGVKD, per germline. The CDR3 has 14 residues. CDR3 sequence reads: CAIRKQGRDQPQHF. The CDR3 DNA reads TGTGCCATCAGGAAACAGGGGCGGGATCAGCCCCAGCATTTT.

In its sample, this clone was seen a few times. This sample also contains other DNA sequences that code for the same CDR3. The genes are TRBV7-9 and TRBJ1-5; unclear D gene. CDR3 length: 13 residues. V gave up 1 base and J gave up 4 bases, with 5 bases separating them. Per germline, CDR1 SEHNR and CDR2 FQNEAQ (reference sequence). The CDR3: CASSLGRNQPQHF. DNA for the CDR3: TGTGCCAGCAGCTTAGGCAGAAATCAGCCCCAGCATTTT. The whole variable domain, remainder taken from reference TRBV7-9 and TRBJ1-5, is DTGVSQNPRHKITKRGQNVTFRCDPISEHNRLYWYRQTLGQGPEFLTYFQNEAQLEKSRLLSDRFSAERPKGSFSTLEIQRTEQGDSAMYLCASSLGRNQPQHFGDGTRLSIL.

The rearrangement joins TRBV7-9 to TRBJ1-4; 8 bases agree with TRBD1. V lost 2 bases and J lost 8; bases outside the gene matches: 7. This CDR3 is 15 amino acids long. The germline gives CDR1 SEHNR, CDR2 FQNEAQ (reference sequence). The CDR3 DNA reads TGTGCCAGCAGCTTATCTGGACAGGGACGGGAAAAACTGTTTTTT. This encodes CASSLSGQGREKLFF.

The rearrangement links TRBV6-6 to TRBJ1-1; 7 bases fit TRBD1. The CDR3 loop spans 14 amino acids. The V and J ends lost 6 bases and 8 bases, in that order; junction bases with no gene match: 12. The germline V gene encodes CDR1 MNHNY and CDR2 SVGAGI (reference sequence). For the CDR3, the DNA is TGTGCCAGCAGACTATCTAGGGCGGACAGGGAAGCTTTCTTT. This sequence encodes CASRLSRADREAFF.

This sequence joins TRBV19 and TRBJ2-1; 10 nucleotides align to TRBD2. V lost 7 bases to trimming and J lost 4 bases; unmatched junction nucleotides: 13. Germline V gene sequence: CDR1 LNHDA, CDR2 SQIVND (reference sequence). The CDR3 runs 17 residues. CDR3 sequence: CASTRRPSGGVYNEQFF. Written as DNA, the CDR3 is TGTGCCAGTACCCGAAGGCCCAGCGGGGGGGTTTACAATGAGCAGTTCTTC.